In its sample, the clone carrying this T cell receptor (beta chain) was seen a few times. Libraries were prepared by immunoSEQ multiplex PCR; TCRdb keeps only in-frame clonotypes and omits some of them. The sample has about 250,000 clones, 70% to 85% seen once. The data derive from a study of blood T cell repertoires in COVID-19. Study at large: Both acute and convalescent COVID-19 samples were obtained from the United States, Italy and Spain.

CDR3 size: 15 residues. V dropped 6 bases and J dropped 6 bases, with 20 bases sitting between them. Germline V gene data show CDR1 as MDHEN and CDR2 as SYDVKM. This clonotype was sampled from a man older than 75 with acute or convalescent COVID-19. The sample consisted of peripheral blood. The rearrangement uses TRBV28 and TRBJ1-2; tentative D call: TRBD1 (5 bases). The CDR3 DNA reads TGTGCCAGCAGCTTGACAGAATCTCGGTACGATGGCTACACCTTC. Its translation: CASSLTESRYDGYTF.